The sequence of this T cell receptor beta chain was determined in a study of control samples from healthy donors and cancer patients. Clones were sequenced by immunoSEQ multiplex PCR, and TCRdb holds only the in-frame ones, with some missing. Of about 110,000 clones in the sample, roughly 90% were seen once. Germline loops: CDR1 SGHTA, CDR2 FQGNSA. This CDR3 has 15 amino acids. V shed 6 bases and J shed 4 bases, with 17 bases lying between them. The TCR was taken from a woman under 30 in good health. V and J are TRBV7-2 and TRBJ2-3, with D tentatively TRBD1 or TRBD2 (7 bases each). The sample comprised blood. The CDR3 region is CASSFRPGGADTQYF. For the CDR3, the DNA is TGTGCCAGCAGTTTCAGACCAGGGGGGGCAGATACGCAGTATTTT.